These T cell receptor beta chains were read from a single sample in a study of T cell responses to AZD1222 COVID-19 vaccine. TCRdb's copy holds only in-frame clones and misses some; the assay was immunoSEQ multiplex PCR. The top ten hold approximately 4.6% of the sample, which has approximately 160,000 clones, 94% seen once. Sequences were derived from peripheral blood, sampled 28 days after the second AZD1222 dose. Receptors originate from an adult who received the AZD1222 COVID-19 vaccine. CDR3s include the opening cysteine and the closing phenylalanine or tryptophan. Each record gives: J gene, D gene, V gene, clone size, CDR3 protein, CDR3 DNA. A D gene is named only where the DNA matches it firmly. Expanded clones are given a class, and other clones once, few, many or no size at all.

j_gene: TRBJ2-1
d_gene: TRBD1
v_gene: TRBV3-1/TRBV3-2
abundance: -
CDR3aa: CASSAGTGLPSSYNEQFF
CDR3nt: TGTGCCAGCAGCGCCGGGACAGGGCTTCCGAGCTCCTACAATGAGCAGTTCTTC

j_gene: TRBJ2-1
d_gene: -
v_gene: TRBV19
abundance: once
CDR3aa: CASSIAEGRYNEQFF
CDR3nt: TGTGCCAGTAGTATAGCGGAGGGCCGGTACAATGAGCAGTTCTTC

j_gene: TRBJ1-6
d_gene: -
v_gene: TRBV11-2
abundance: -
CDR3aa: CASSLVKVSSYNSPLHF
CDR3nt: TGTGCCAGCAGCTTAGTAAAAGTGAGCTCCTATAATTCACCCCTCCACTTT

j_gene: TRBJ1-4
d_gene: -
v_gene: TRBV19
abundance: -
CDR3aa: CASKDRSVTNEKLFF
CDR3nt: TGTGCCAGTAAAGACAGGTCTGTGACTAATGAAAAACTGTTTTTT

j_gene: TRBJ2-7
d_gene: -
v_gene: TRBV6-2/TRBV6-3
abundance: -
CDR3aa: CASSYSMDSYEQYF
CDR3nt: TGTGCCAGCAGTTACTCGATGGACTCCTACGAGCAGTACTTC

j_gene: TRBJ1-2
d_gene: -
v_gene: TRBV5-1
abundance: -
CDR3aa: CASSPDTPPGYGYTF
CDR3nt: TGCGCCAGCAGCCCAGACACCCCGCCGGGCTATGGCTACACCTTC

j_gene: TRBJ2-7
d_gene: TRBD2
v_gene: TRBV5-5
abundance: -
CDR3aa: CASSPRTSGRAYEQYF
CDR3nt: TGTGCCAGCAGCCCGAGGACTAGCGGGAGGGCATACGAGCAGTACTTC

j_gene: TRBJ2-3
d_gene: TRBD2
v_gene: TRBV28
abundance: -
CDR3aa: CASSGGLVDTQYF
CDR3nt: TGTGCCAGCAGTGGGGGACTAGTAGATACGCAGTATTTT

j_gene: TRBJ1-6
d_gene: TRBD1
v_gene: TRBV28
abundance: -
CDR3aa: CASSLLGARGESPLHF
CDR3nt: TGTGCCAGCAGTTTATTAGGGGCCAGGGGGGAATCACCCCTCCACTTT

j_gene: TRBJ1-5
d_gene: -
v_gene: TRBV5-8
abundance: -
CDR3aa: CASSLDLRGGNQPQHF
CDR3nt: TGTGCCAGCAGCTTGGATCTAAGAGGAGGCAATCAGCCCCAGCATTTT

j_gene: TRBJ2-1
d_gene: TRBD2
v_gene: TRBV19
abundance: -
CDR3aa: CAGQSGASYNEQFF
CDR3nt: TGTGCCGGGCAGAGCGGGGCCTCCTACAATGAGCAGTTCTTC

j_gene: TRBJ1-4
d_gene: -
v_gene: TRBV6-1
abundance: -
CDR3aa: CASSEKYSRANEKLFF
CDR3nt: TGTGCCAGCAGTGAAAAATACAGTAGGGCTAATGAAAAACTGTTTTTT

j_gene: TRBJ2-2
d_gene: -
v_gene: TRBV30
abundance: -
CDR3aa: CAWSPGGNGGELFF
CDR3nt: TGTGCCTGGAGTCCCGGCGGGAATGGCGGGGAGCTGTTTTTT

j_gene: TRBJ2-1
d_gene: TRBD2
v_gene: TRBV19
abundance: -
CDR3aa: CASSSRTGGKNEQFF
CDR3nt: TGTGCCAGTAGTTCCCGAACGGGAGGAAAGAATGAGCAGTTCTTC

j_gene: TRBJ2-7
d_gene: -
v_gene: TRBV2
abundance: -
CDR3aa: CASNYVDGPYEQYF
CDR3nt: TGTGCCAGCAACTATGTGGACGGCCCCTACGAGCAGTACTTC

j_gene: TRBJ2-1
d_gene: TRBD2
v_gene: TRBV18
abundance: -
CDR3aa: CASSPAGRALVYEQFF
CDR3nt: TGTGCCAGCTCACCGGCCGGGAGGGCCCTTGTATATGAGCAGTTCTTC

j_gene: TRBJ1-6
d_gene: -
v_gene: TRBV5-1
abundance: -
CDR3aa: CASSPRGSFGESLHF
CDR3nt: TGCGCCAGCAGCCCCCGGGGGAGCTTTGGTGAATCCCTCCACTTT

j_gene: TRBJ2-6
d_gene: TRBD1
v_gene: TRBV5-1
abundance: -
CDR3aa: CPSSYTTGGAVGANVLTF
CDR3nt: TGCCCCAGCAGCTACACGACAGGGGGCGCGGTTGGGGCCAACGTCCTGACTTTC

j_gene: TRBJ2-2
d_gene: TRBD2
v_gene: TRBV7-9
abundance: -
CDR3aa: CASSRLPRLAGEEAGELFF
CDR3nt: TGTGCCAGCAGCCGACTACCAAGACTAGCGGGAGAGGAGGCCGGGGAGCTGTTTTTT

j_gene: TRBJ1-1
d_gene: -
v_gene: TRBV2
abundance: -
CDR3aa: CASRAPTEAFF
CDR3nt: TGTGCCAGCCGGGCTCCCACTGAAGCTTTCTTT

j_gene: TRBJ1-3
d_gene: -
v_gene: TRBV3-1/TRBV3-2
abundance: few
CDR3aa: CASSQASYLNTIYF
CDR3nt: TGTGCCAGCAGCCAAGCGTCTTACTTAAACACCATATATTTT

j_gene: TRBJ1-6
d_gene: -
v_gene: TRBV5-1
abundance: -
CDR3aa: CASSQGVLSNSPLHF
CDR3nt: TGCGCCAGCAGCCAAGGGGTCCTGAGCAATTCACCCCTCCACTTT

j_gene: TRBJ2-3
d_gene: -
v_gene: TRBV6-5
abundance: -
CDR3aa: CASTSDGGTDTQYF
CDR3nt: TGTGCCAGCACCTCCGATGGGGGAACGGATACGCAGTATTTT

j_gene: TRBJ2-3
d_gene: TRBD2
v_gene: TRBV18
abundance: -
CDR3aa: CASSPESPGLAVSTDTQYF
CDR3nt: TGTGCCAGCTCACCCGAGAGCCCGGGACTAGCGGTTAGCACAGATACGCAGTATTTT

j_gene: TRBJ1-5
d_gene: -
v_gene: TRBV28
abundance: -
CDR3aa: CASSQGHLAYSNQPQHF
CDR3nt: TGTGCCAGCAGTCAGGGACATCTAGCGTACAGCAATCAGCCCCAGCATTTT

j_gene: TRBJ1-4
d_gene: TRBD1
v_gene: TRBV18
abundance: -
CDR3aa: CASSPGQREKLFF
CDR3nt: TGTGCCAGCTCACCGGGACAGAGGGAAAAACTGTTTTTT

j_gene: TRBJ2-7
d_gene: -
v_gene: TRBV30
abundance: -
CDR3aa: CAWRWGTASYEQYF
CDR3nt: TGTGCCTGGAGGTGGGGGACGGCCTCCTACGAGCAGTACTTC

j_gene: TRBJ1-1
d_gene: -
v_gene: TRBV30
abundance: once
CDR3aa: CAWRKDGLNTEAFF
CDR3nt: TGTGCCTGGAGAAAGGACGGCTTGAACACTGAAGCTTTCTTT

j_gene: TRBJ1-4
d_gene: -
v_gene: TRBV28
abundance: -
CDR3aa: CAIKGFATNEKLFF
CDR3nt: TGTGCCATCAAGGGATTTGCAACTAATGAAAAACTGTTTTTT

j_gene: TRBJ2-3
d_gene: -
v_gene: TRBV7-2
abundance: -
CDR3aa: CASSPGASSTDTQYF
CDR3nt: TGTGCCAGCAGCCCGGGGGCCTCTAGCACAGATACGCAGTATTTT

j_gene: TRBJ1-3
d_gene: -
v_gene: TRBV28
abundance: -
CDR3aa: CASSPSDRGNTIYF
CDR3nt: TGTGCCAGCAGTCCCTCGGACAGAGGAAACACCATATATTTT

j_gene: TRBJ2-7
d_gene: -
v_gene: TRBV4-1
abundance: -
CDR3aa: CASSQSPYYEQYF
CDR3nt: TGCGCCAGCAGCCAGTCTCCCTACTACGAGCAGTACTTC

j_gene: TRBJ2-3
d_gene: TRBD2
v_gene: TRBV27
abundance: -
CDR3aa: CASSPGLAGGDTQYF
CDR3nt: TGTGCCAGCAGCCCGGGACTAGCGGGAGGAGATACGCAGTATTTT

j_gene: TRBJ2-2
d_gene: -
v_gene: TRBV2
abundance: -
CDR3aa: CASSRGDTGELFF
CDR3nt: TGTGCCAGCAGTCGGGGAGACACCGGGGAGCTGTTTTTT

j_gene: TRBJ2-7
d_gene: -
v_gene: TRBV5-1
abundance: -
CDR3aa: CASSLDIRPYEQYF
CDR3nt: TGCGCCAGCAGCTTGGACATTCGTCCCTACGAGCAGTACTTC

j_gene: TRBJ1-2
d_gene: -
v_gene: TRBV28
abundance: few
CDR3aa: CASSPLVRRRGYGYTF
CDR3nt: TGTGCCAGCAGTCCCCTCGTTCGCAGGCGCGGGTATGGCTACACCTTC

j_gene: TRBJ2-7
d_gene: TRBD2
v_gene: TRBV4-1
abundance: -
CDR3aa: CASSQEVRGGREQYF
CDR3nt: TGCGCCAGCAGCCAAGAGGTTCGGGGAGGGCGCGAGCAGTACTTC

j_gene: TRBJ2-5
d_gene: TRBD1
v_gene: TRBV15
abundance: once
CDR3aa: CATSRDTGDQETQYF
CDR3nt: TGTGCCACCAGCAGAGACACAGGGGACCAAGAGACCCAGTACTTC

j_gene: TRBJ2-1
d_gene: TRBD2
v_gene: TRBV18
abundance: -
CDR3aa: CASSPWTSGTNEQFF
CDR3nt: TGTGCCAGCTCACCATGGACTAGCGGGACGAATGAGCAGTTCTTC

j_gene: TRBJ1-2
d_gene: -
v_gene: TRBV5-1
abundance: -
CDR3aa: CASSLSAPEGRNTF
CDR3nt: TGCGCCAGCAGCTTGAGTGCTCCGGAGGGGCGGAACACCTTC

j_gene: TRBJ1-5
d_gene: TRBD1
v_gene: TRBV2
abundance: -
CDR3aa: CASSVRGRGGGNQPQHF
CDR3nt: TGTGCCAGCAGTGTGAGGGGGCGCGGGGGGGGCAATCAGCCCCAGCATTTT

j_gene: TRBJ1-1
d_gene: -
v_gene: TRBV6-5
abundance: -
CDR3aa: CASRGWGNTEAFF
CDR3nt: TGTGCCAGCAGGGGGTGGGGGAACACTGAAGCTTTCTTT

j_gene: TRBJ1-2
d_gene: TRBD1
v_gene: TRBV19
abundance: -
CDR3aa: CASSPDGTGLPNSGYTF
CDR3nt: TGTGCCAGTAGTCCAGACGGGACAGGACTCCCAAATAGCGGCTACACCTTC

j_gene: TRBJ1-3
d_gene: TRBD1
v_gene: TRBV6-5
abundance: -
CDR3aa: CASSPDRVSGNTIYF
CDR3nt: TGTGCCAGCAGTCCGGACAGGGTTAGTGGAAACACCATATATTTT

j_gene: TRBJ1-6
d_gene: -
v_gene: TRBV30
abundance: -
CDR3aa: CAWRPSGRRDNSPLHF
CDR3nt: TGTGCCTGGAGACCATCCGGACGCAGGGATAATTCACCCCTCCACTTT

j_gene: TRBJ2-7
d_gene: TRBD1
v_gene: TRBV28
abundance: -
CDR3aa: CASIMGQSSFEQYF
CDR3nt: TGTGCCAGTATAATGGGACAGAGCTCTTTCGAGCAGTACTTC